The rows below give T cell receptor beta chains drawn from one sample of a study of human T cells and chemical hapten exposure. TCRdb reprocessed the RACE reads with MiXCR, giving one entry per CDR3 protein. The sample has 150,000 to 200,000 distinct CDR3 sequences; approximately 20% are singletons. The specimen comprised whole blood, sampled in connection with sensitization to the hapten diphenylcyclopropenone (DPC). The receptors were gathered from a woman between 45 and 60 years old with alopecia areata. Some clones in this sample may be carry-over from other donors' samples. Each CDR3 is given with its conserved first and last residue. D genes are given only for firm matches. Clone size is not always given. Where it is, it says once, few, many or a class for expanded clones.

j_gene | v_gene | d_gene | abundance | CDR3aa | CDR3nt
TRBJ2-3 | TRBV29-1 | TRBD1 | few | CSVRQGPDTQYF | TGCAGCGTGCGACAGGGTCCAGATACGCAGTATTTT
TRBJ2-7 | TRBV5-1 | - | few | CASSRGHSYEQYF | TGCGCCAGCAGTCGGGGCCACTCCTACGAGCAGTACTTC
TRBJ2-5 | TRBV7-9 | TRBD2 | many | CASSLRHGTSGMGRETQYF | TGTGCCAGCAGCTTGCGTCATGGGACTAGCGGGATGGGGCGAGAGACCCAGTACTTC
TRBJ2-7 | TRBV20-1 | TRBD2 | few | CSARFLAGFPYEQYF | TGCAGTGCTAGATTCCTAGCGGGATTTCCCTACGAGCAGTACTTC
TRBJ2-7 | TRBV29-1 | - | few | CSAGMDRRGLDYEQYF | TGCAGCGCCGGGATGGACAGGCGGGGGCTAGACTACGAGCAGTACTTC
TRBJ1-1 | TRBV5-1 | - | few | CATAIRGDTEAFF | TGCGCCACCGCGATTAGGGGGGACACTGAAGCTTTCTTT
TRBJ1-2 | TRBV2 | - | few | CASMGLSYGYTF | TGTGCCAGCATGGGGTTGTCGTATGGCTACACCTTC
TRBJ2-7 | TRBV11-2 | - | - | CASSFGVYEQYF | TGTGCCAGCAGCTTCGGCGTCTACGAGCAGTACTTC
TRBJ1-2 | TRBV5-4 | - | few | CASSSVGGGYTF | TGTGCCAGCAGCTCCGTTGGGGGTGGCTACACCTTC
TRBJ2-1 | TRBV20-1 | TRBD2 | - | CSAETSGRASRNEQFF | TGCAGTGCTGAGACTAGCGGGAGGGCCTCAAGGAATGAGCAGTTCTTC
TRBJ2-7 | TRBV12-3/TRBV12-4 | - | - | CASSLDGHNYEQYF | TGTGCCAGCAGTTTGGATGGACACAACTACGAGCAGTACTTC
TRBJ2-1 | TRBV20-1 | - | many | CSASQGPVYNEQFF | TGCAGTGCTAGTCAGGGACCCGTCTACAATGAGCAGTTCTTC
TRBJ2-7 | TRBV20-1 | - | - | CSARAHVPYEQYF | TGCAGTGCTAGAGCCCACGTACCCTACGAGCAGTACTTC
TRBJ2-2 | TRBV5-1 | - | - | CASSLAAASNTGELFF | TGCGCCAGCAGCTTGGCGGCAGCTTCGAACACCGGGGAGCTGTTTTTT
TRBJ2-1 | TRBV29-1 | TRBD2 | few | CSVVGQTSGRAYEQFF | TGCAGCGTTGTTGGGCAAACTAGCGGGAGGGCCTATGAGCAGTTCTTC
TRBJ1-5 | TRBV3-1 | - | - | CASSQNQPQHF | TGTGCCAGCAGCCAAAATCAGCCCCAGCATTTT
TRBJ2-7 | TRBV7-2 | TRBD1 | - | CASSLTGTSYEQYF | TGTGCCAGCAGTTTGACAGGGACCTCCTACGAGCAGTACTTC
TRBJ2-4 | TRBV7-2 | - | few | CASSTQSSIQYF | TGTGCCAGCAGCACACAGTCGAGCATTCAGTACTTC
TRBJ2-5 | TRBV29-1 | - | - | CSVAGPETQYF | TGCAGCGTAGCAGGGCCAGAGACCCAGTACTTC
TRBJ2-1 | TRBV13 | TRBD2 | - | CASSHSGGLAGVNEQFF | TGTGCCAGCAGCCATAGCGGGGGACTAGCGGGAGTGAATGAGCAGTTCTTC
TRBJ2-2 | TRBV10-3 | - | - | CAIRPAARYNTGELFF | TGTGCCATCAGACCGGCGGCAAGATACAACACCGGGGAGCTGTTTTTT
TRBJ2-5 | TRBV11-2 | TRBD2 | - | CASSWVGLAGQLYQETQYF | TGTGCCAGCAGCTGGGTTGGACTAGCGGGACAATTGTACCAAGAGACCCAGTACTTC
TRBJ2-3 | TRBV21-1 | - | - | CASSKATSGRVRTDTQYF | TGTGCCAGCAGCAAAGCGACTAGCGGGAGAGTTCGTACAGATACGCAGTATTTT
TRBJ2-3 | TRBV10-3 | TRBD2 | - | CAITASGWGTDTQYF | TGTGCCATCACGGCTAGCGGATGGGGCACAGATACGCAGTATTTT
TRBJ1-1 | TRBV6-2/TRBV6-3 | - | few | CASSYSKSWGGYTEAFF | TGTGCCAGCAGTTACTCGAAATCCTGGGGAGGATACACTGAAGCTTTCTTT
TRBJ2-7 | TRBV5-1 | - | few | CASSFGSGQGYEQYF | -
TRBJ2-1 | TRBV7-6 | TRBD2 | - | CASSPSSGRTYNEQFF | TGTGCCAGCAGCCCTTCTAGCGGGAGGACCTACAATGAGCAGTTCTTC
TRBJ2-5 | TRBV20-1 | TRBD2 | - | CSAGLAGETQYF | TGCAGTGCTGGACTAGCGGGAGAGACCCAGTACTTC
TRBJ1-5 | TRBV19 | - | many | CASTLRDFNQPQHF | TGTGCCAGTACCCTCCGGGACTTTAATCAGCCCCAGCATTTT
TRBJ2-3 | TRBV11-2 | TRBD2 | - | CASSPSLAGGPGTDTQYF | TGTGCCAGCAGCCCATCCCTAGCGGGAGGGCCAGGCACAGATACGCAGTATTTT
TRBJ2-1 | TRBV27 | TRBD2 | many | CASSFSGNSNEQFF | TGTGCCAGCAGTTTTAGCGGGAATAGCAATGAGCAGTTCTTC
TRBJ2-7 | TRBV5-1 | TRBD2 | many | CASSLTSGPPIEQYF | TGCGCCAGCAGCTTGACTAGCGGGCCCCCTATAGAGCAGTACTTC
TRBJ2-1 | TRBV29-1 | TRBD1 | - | CSDRRQGLFNEQFF | TGCAGCGACCGCCGACAGGGCCTATTCAATGAGCAGTTCTTC
TRBJ1-2 | TRBV20-1 | - | - | CSASHRVGDGYTF | TGCAGTGCTAGCCACAGGGTGGGTGATGGCTACACCTTC
TRBJ1-6 | TRBV20-1 | - | many | CSAADSSNSPLHF | TGCAGTGCTGCAGACAGTTCTAATTCACCCCTCCACTTT
TRBJ2-1 | TRBV29-1 | - | few | CSVARLYNEQFF | TGCAGCGTCGCCCGACTGTACAATGAGCAGTTCTTC
TRBJ2-1 | TRBV27 | - | - | CASSLFESFRNEQFF | TGTGCCAGCAGTTTGTTTGAGTCCTTCAGGAATGAGCAGTTCTTC
TRBJ1-6 | TRBV10-3 | TRBD1 | once | CATRDRDDNSPLHF | TGTGCCACCCGGGACAGGGACGACAATTCACCCCTCCACTTT
TRBJ2-1 | TRBV6-6 | TRBD2 | - | CASGQTSYYNEQFF | TGTGCCAGCGGTCAGACTAGCTACTACAATGAGCAGTTCTTC
TRBJ1-5 | TRBV24-1 | - | - | CATSGGEQEMENQPQHF | TGTGCCACCAGTGGGGGCGAACAGGAAATGGAAAATCAGCCCCAGCATTTT
TRBJ2-1 | TRBV18 | TRBD1 | - | CASSPRTGDRQFF | TGTGCCAGCTCACCACGGACTGGGGACAGGCAGTTCTTC
TRBJ2-2 | TRBV12-3/TRBV12-4 | TRBD2 | - | CASSWQAGVDTGELFF | TGTGCCAGCAGTTGGCAAGCGGGAGTCGACACCGGGGAGCTGTTTTTT
TRBJ2-2 | TRBV12-3/TRBV12-4 | - | - | CASSFGLYTGELFF | TGTGCCAGCAGCTTCGGGCTGTACACCGGGGAGCTGTTTTTT
TRBJ1-1 | TRBV29-1 | TRBD1 | - | CSVRTGRKAEAFF | TGCAGCGTAAGGACAGGGCGAAAAGCTGAAGCTTTCTTT